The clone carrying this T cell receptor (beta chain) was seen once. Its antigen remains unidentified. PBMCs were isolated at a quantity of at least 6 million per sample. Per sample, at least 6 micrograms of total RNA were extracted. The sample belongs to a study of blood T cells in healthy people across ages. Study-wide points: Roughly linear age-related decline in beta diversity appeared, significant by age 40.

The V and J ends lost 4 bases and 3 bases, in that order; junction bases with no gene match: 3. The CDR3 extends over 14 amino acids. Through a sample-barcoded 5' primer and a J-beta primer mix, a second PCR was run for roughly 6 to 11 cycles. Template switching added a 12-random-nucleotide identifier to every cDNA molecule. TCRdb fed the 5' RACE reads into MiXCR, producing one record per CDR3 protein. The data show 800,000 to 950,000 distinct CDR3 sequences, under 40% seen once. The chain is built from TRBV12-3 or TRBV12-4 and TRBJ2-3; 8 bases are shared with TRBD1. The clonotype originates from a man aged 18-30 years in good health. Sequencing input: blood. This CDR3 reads CASSSTGETDTQYF. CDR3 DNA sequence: TGTGCCAGCAGTTCGACAGGGGAGACAGATACGCAGTATTTT.